What follows is one T cell receptor (beta chain) and its context. This record belongs to a study of blood T cell repertoires in COVID-19. Original processing methods: Amplifying reference gene primers gave estimates of nucleated cell counts. Assay: immunoSEQ multiplex PCR; the TCRdb copy retains only in-frame clones and omits some. Clone size and V and J calls were adopted from that table, with D and trimming inferred from the DNA. The sample has 100,000 to 130,000 clones, about three quarters seen once. CDR1 and CDR2 from the germline V gene are SGHRS and YFSETQ. The CDR3 has 15 residues. Trimming at V came to 4 bases and at J to 2 bases, leaving 9 bases not matched to a gene.

This receptor was obtained from a man in his 70s with acute or convalescent COVID-19. The chain combines TRBV5-1 with TRBJ2-7, with 7 bases lining up with TRBD1. What was sequenced was peripheral blood. In nucleotides, the CDR3 is TGCGCCAGCAGCGTCGACAGGGAACAGGCCTACGAGCAGTACTTC. It encodes CASSVDREQAYEQYF.